This T cell receptor beta chain was documented in a study of cytomegalovirus exposure and HLA in healthy donors. Findings and limits, study-wide: Several top significant clusters appeared, in a later analysis, to be linked to common viral pathogens. A list of 150 to 200 TCR beta chains associated with cytomegalovirus was given.

A note on this clone: The antigen is undetermined.

The PCR was carried out with 60 Vbeta primers and 13 Jbeta primers. Generated by immunoSEQ multiplex PCR, the TCRdb table keeps only in-frame clones and is missing some. The data contain roughly 160,000 clones, 76% of them singletons. V was pared by 3 bases and J by 4 bases, with 12 bases between. Germline V gene sequence: CDR1 LNHNV, CDR2 YYDKDF (reference sequence). This CDR3 spans 14 amino acids. This receptor was taken from a man between 60 and 75 years old in good health and CMV-seronegative. The rearrangement uses TRBV15 and TRBJ2-5; D not resolved. The sequencing input was PBMCs. CDR3 amino acids: CATSSWVTGETQYF. The CDR3, as DNA: TGTGCCACCAGCAGCTGGGTGACGGGAGAGACCCAGTACTTC.